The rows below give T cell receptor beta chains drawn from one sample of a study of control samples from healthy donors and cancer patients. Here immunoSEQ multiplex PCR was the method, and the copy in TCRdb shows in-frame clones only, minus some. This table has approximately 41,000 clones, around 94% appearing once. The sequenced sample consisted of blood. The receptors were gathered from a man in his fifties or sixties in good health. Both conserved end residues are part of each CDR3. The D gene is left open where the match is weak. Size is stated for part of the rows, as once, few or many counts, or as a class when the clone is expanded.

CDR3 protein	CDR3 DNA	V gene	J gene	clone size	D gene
CASRTSGRYEQYF	TGTGCCAGCAGAACTAGCGGGAGATACGAGCAGTACTTC	TRBV25-1	TRBJ2-7	-	TRBD2
CASSSDRVGNQPQHF	TGTGCCAGCAGTTCAGACAGGGTAGGGAATCAGCCCCAGCATTTT	TRBV2	TRBJ1-5	-	TRBD1
CATSDWRPGSYNEQFF	TGTGCCACCAGTGATTGGAGGCCGGGCTCCTACAATGAGCAGTTCTTC	TRBV24-1	TRBJ2-1	-	-
CASRGPAWNQPQHF	TGTGCCAGTCGAGGGCCGGCTTGGAATCAGCCCCAGCATTTT	TRBV19	TRBJ1-5	few	-
CASSSDGGNQPQHF	TGCGCCAGCAGCTCGGACGGAGGCAATCAGCCCCAGCATTTT	TRBV5-1	TRBJ1-5	-	-
CASGGGNYNSPLHF	TGTGCCAGTGGAGGGGGGAACTATAATTCACCCCTCCACTTT	TRBV19	TRBJ1-6	-	-
CAVQKGSAPPYEQYF	TGTGCCGTACAAAAGGGGTCGGCTCCCCCCTACGAGCAGTACTTC	TRBV27	TRBJ2-7	-	-
CASSEWQVAGNTIYF	TGTGCCAGCAGTGAGTGGCAGGTGGCTGGAAACACCATATATTTT	TRBV6-1	TRBJ1-3	-	-
CASSEDRASEAFF	TGTGCCAGCAGTGAAGACAGGGCGAGTGAAGCTTTCTTT	TRBV2	TRBJ1-1	-	-
CASSLGQANTEAFF	TGCGCCAGCAGCCTGGGACAGGCCAACACTGAAGCTTTCTTT	TRBV5-1	TRBJ1-1	-	TRBD1
CAWRAPGPSSQPQHF	TGTGCCTGGAGGGCCCCCGGGCCCAGTAGTCAGCCCCAGCATTTT	TRBV30	TRBJ1-5	-	-
CASSESLQEGPYEQYF	TGCGCCAGCAGTGAGTCTCTCCAGGAGGGTCCCTACGAGCAGTACTTC	TRBV10-1	TRBJ2-7	-	-
CASSYSGLNTDTQYF	TGTGCCAGCAGTTACTCGGGGCTTAACACAGATACGCAGTATTTT	TRBV6-6	TRBJ2-3	-	-
CASSAQGATWETQYF	TGTGCCAGCAGCGCTCAGGGGGCAACTTGGGAGACCCAGTACTTC	TRBV9	TRBJ2-5	-	TRBD1
CASSLLSQPQHF	TGTGCCAGCAGTTTATTGAGTCAGCCCCAGCATTTT	TRBV28	TRBJ1-5	-	-
CATSDLYGREYNEQFF	TGTGCCACCAGTGATTTGTACGGGAGGGAATACAATGAGCAGTTCTTC	TRBV24-1	TRBJ2-1	-	TRBD2
CASSPQTGDYGYTF	TGTGCCAGCAGCCCCCAAACAGGGGACTATGGCTACACCTTC	TRBV27	TRBJ1-2	-	TRBD1
CASSLGGAGSEKLFF	TGTGCCAGCAGTTTAGGGGGGGCTGGGAGTGAAAAACTGTTTTTT	TRBV28	TRBJ1-4	-	-
CASSLVLAGNEQYF	TGTGCCAGCAGTTTGGTACTAGCGGGAAACGAGCAGTACTTC	TRBV28	TRBJ2-7	-	TRBD2
CATQREYHEQFF	TGTGCCACCCAGCGGGAGTACCATGAGCAGTTCTTC	TRBV11-2	TRBJ2-1	-	TRBD2
CASTGTSTGEQYF	TGTGCCAGCACAGGGACTAGTACGGGCGAGCAGTACTTC	TRBV25-1	TRBJ2-7	-	TRBD2
CASSLGLSRFKETQYF	TGTGCCAGCAGCTTAGGCCTGAGTAGATTTAAAGAGACCCAGTACTTC	TRBV11-2	TRBJ2-5	-	-
CASSVEAGASTEAFF	TGTGCCAGCAGCGTAGAAGCGGGGGCTAGCACTGAAGCTTTCTTT	TRBV9	TRBJ1-1	-	-
CASSQHGQGSWGYTF	TGCGCCAGCAGCCAGCATGGACAGGGAAGTTGGGGCTACACCTTC	TRBV4-1	TRBJ1-2	-	TRBD1
CAIKGQGNSPLHF	TGTGCCATCAAGGGACAGGGAAATTCACCCCTCCACTTT	TRBV10-3	TRBJ1-6	-	TRBD1
CASSIVTGTSYEQYF	TGTGCCAGTAGTATAGTCACAGGGACGTCCTACGAGCAGTACTTC	TRBV19	TRBJ2-7	-	-
CASSLAGGSTDTQYF	TGTGCCAGCAGTTTGGCAGGGGGCAGCACAGATACGCAGTATTTT	TRBV28	TRBJ2-3	-	TRBD1
CASSPPMGAGNEQYF	TGTGCCAGCTCACCACCGATGGGTGCAGGGAACGAGCAGTACTTC	TRBV18	TRBJ2-7	-	-
CASSVGTGEGWPQHF	TGTGCCAGCAGCGTAGGGACAGGGGAGGGTTGGCCCCAGCATTTT	TRBV9	TRBJ1-5	-	TRBD1
CASSDLGLAGGFIDTQYF	TGTGCCAGCAGTGACTTGGGACTAGCGGGAGGTTTTATAGATACGCAGTATTTT	TRBV25-1	TRBJ2-3	-	TRBD2
CATSRDKGSGNTIYF	TGTGCCACCAGCAGAGACAAGGGCTCTGGAAACACCATATATTTT	TRBV15	TRBJ1-3	-	-
CASSQQSVGTQYF	TGTGCCAGCAGCCAACAATCAGTAGGGACCCAGTACTTC	TRBV3-1/TRBV3-2	TRBJ2-5	-	-